The sequence of this T cell receptor (beta chain) was determined in a study of blood T cell repertoires in COVID-19. The V and J ends lost 1 base and 3 bases, in that order; junction bases with no gene match: 6. This CDR3 has 16 amino acids. Germline loops: CDR1 SGHKS, CDR2 YYEKEE (reference sequence). Some clones are missing from TCRdb's copy, which holds only in-frame ones; the method was immunoSEQ multiplex PCR. The sample holds 150,000 to 200,000 clones; 87% are singletons and the top ten take about 5%. Sequenced input: peripheral blood. V gene TRBV5-5 combines with J gene TRBJ1-4, with 7 nucleotides matching TRBD1. The clonotype was recovered from a human donor in a cohort sampled during active COVID-19. For the CDR3, the DNA is TGTGCCAGCAGCTTGAATGCCGGGACAGCTAATGAAAAACTGTTTTTT. Amino acids: CASSLNAGTANEKLFF.